One sample yielded the 7 T cell receptor beta chains listed below, sequenced in a study of shared clonotypes between healthy human individuals. Assay used: immunoSEQ multiplex PCR; TCRdb lists only in-frame clones, some missing. The sample lists approximately 1.9 million clones; 80% to 95% were seen once. The naive CD8 population came from CD45RO-negative cells selected for CCR7, without terminally differentiated effector memory CD45RA+ cells. What was sequenced was naive CD8+ T cells from PBMCs. These receptors originate from a man aged 18 to 29 in good health. Some clones in this sample may be carry-over from other donors' samples.

The CDR3 region has the DNA TGTGCCAGCAGCCCCGCGGGGCGGGATCCCTACGAGCAGTACTTC. Translated: CASSPAGRDPYEQYF. The V gene is TRBV7-8, the J gene TRBJ2-7; D perhaps matches TRBD2 (6 bases). The V end lost 5 bases, the J end lost 2 bases, and 16 bases lay between the germline ends. This CDR3 has 15 amino acids. Germline V gene sequence: CDR1 SGHVS, CDR2 FQNEAQ.

The chain links TRBV9 to TRBJ2-7; D could derive from TRBD1 or TRBD2 (6 bases each). CDR1 SGDLS and CDR2 YYNGEE come from the germline V gene. The CDR3 spans 15 residues. V was clipped by 3 bases and J by 1 base, with 14 bases between them. The CDR3 sequence is CASSARGQGSYEQYF. Written as DNA, the CDR3 is TGTGCCAGCAGCGCCCGGGGGCAGGGATCCTACGAGCAGTACTTC.

The chain couples TRBV13 to TRBJ1-3, with TRBD1 identical over 10 bases. Germline values: CDR1 PRHDT, CDR2 FYEKMQ (reference sequence). This CDR3 region has 17 residues. V was pared by 5 bases and J by 2 bases, with 9 bases of the junction left unmatched. In nucleotides, the CDR3 is TGTGCCAGCAGCCCTAGGACAGGGGGTAACCCTGGAAACACCATATATTTT. Its protein product is CASSPRTGGNPGNTIYF.

V usage is TRBV7-9 and J usage is TRBJ2-1; 10 bases align to TRBD2. The CDR3 is 16 residues long. CDR1 is SEHNR, CDR2 FQNEAQ, per germline (reference sequence). J lost 8 bases, V lost 10 bases, and 17 bases had no gene match. Here the CDR3 reads CATPEEYLAGVDEQFF. The CDR3 DNA reads as TGTGCCACCCCGGAAGAGTATCTAGCGGGAGTGGATGAGCAGTTCTTC.

The chain links TRBV27 to TRBJ1-1; 7 bases are shared with TRBD1. Losses at the gene ends were 5 bases for V and 2 bases for J; bases not matched to a gene: 20. CDR1 and CDR2 from the germline V gene are MNHEY and SMNVEV (reference sequence). This CDR3 has 19 residues. The CDR3 sequence is CASSHRQGYATSRNTEAFF. CDR3 DNA sequence: TGTGCCAGCAGTCACAGACAGGGTTACGCGACTTCTCGTAACACTGAAGCTTTCTTT.

The rearrangement links TRBV28 to TRBJ2-6; D not certain. The CDR3 extends over 13 amino acids. The germline V gene encodes CDR1 MDHEN and CDR2 SYDVKM. Trimming left V 7 bases short and J 2 bases short, with 6 bases between. CDR3 nucleotide sequence: TGTGCCAGCACTGGTGCTGGGGCCAACGTCCTGACTTTC. Translation: CASTGAGANVLTF.

This chain connects TRBV28 to TRBJ2-2; D is perhaps TRBD2 (6 bases). The CDR3 extends over 17 amino acids. Trimming took off 6 bases at V and 0 bases at J, with 17 bases between the two ends. Germline CDR1 MDHEN, CDR2 SYDVKM. CDR3 amino acids: CASRSVWGEANTGELFF. The CDR3 region has the DNA TGTGCCAGCAGATCGGTGTGGGGGGAGGCGAACACCGGGGAGCTGTTTTTT.